Below, 12 T cell receptor beta chains from the same sample are listed, as sequenced in a study of molecular identifiers for immune sequencing clone quantification. TCRdb analysed the PCR reads with MiXCR anew, one entry per CDR3 protein. The table includes about 320,000 distinct CDR3 sequences, about 21% detected once. Material for sequencing was naive CD8+ T cells from blood, with Jurkat cell RNA spiked in. Subset here: FACS-sorted CD8+CD4-CCR7+CD45RA+ naive T cells. The origin of the receptors is a human donor in good health. Some libraries in this study had Jurkat cell RNA spiked in.

Concerning this clonotype: Sequence at one end of the junction differs from germline and may be a read error. The chain carries TRBV6-5 and TRBJ2-7; D gene unclear. The V gene's germline CDR1 is MNHEY and CDR2 SVGAGI. The CDR3 sequence is 13 residues long. DNA for the CDR3: TGTGCCGGCAGTTATAGCAGGTCCTACGAGCAGTACTTC. Amino acids: CAGSYSRSYEQYF.

A note on this clonotype: This may come from a read error, since a much larger clone is one base off. The V gene is TRBV4-1, the J gene TRBJ1-4; D remains ambiguous. The CDR3 totals 16 residues. V was pared by 4 bases and J by 3 bases, with 15 bases between. In germline, CDR1 is MGHRA, CDR2 YSYEKL. The CDR3 spells CASSLEAVLANEKLFF. DNA of the CDR3: TGCGCCAGCAGCCTAGAGGCAGTTCTTGCTAATGAAAAACTGTTTTTT.

About this clonotype: A single base separates this from a much larger clone, so it may be a read error. V and J are TRBV20-1 and TRBJ2-6, with D maybe TRBD1 (7 bases). From germline, CDR1 is DFQATT and CDR2 SNEGSKA (reference sequence). The CDR3 has 15 residues. The CDR3 spells CSAREQGTGANVPTF. As DNA, the CDR3 is TGCAGTGCTAGAGAACAGGGGACTGGGGCCAACGTCCCGACTTTC.

Points on this clonotype: This could be a read error, since a much larger clone is one nucleotide away. V gene TRBV4-1 combines with J gene TRBJ1-5; D is unclear. Germline V lookup: CDR1 MGHRA, CDR2 YSYEKL. The CDR3 extends over 16 amino acids. The CDR3 protein is CASSQAFPTLNRPQHF. The CDR3 region has the DNA TGCGCCAGCAGCCAAGCCTTTCCAACGTTAAATCGGCCCCAGCATTTT.

The sample holds one count of this clonotype. V usage is TRBV25-1 and J usage is TRBJ1-1, with D maybe TRBD1 (5 bases). Germline V gene data show CDR1 as MGHDK and CDR2 as SYGVNS. CDR3 length equals 17 residues. CDR3 DNA sequence: TGTGCTAGTTTGATTATCTACTGGACAAGTAAGAACACTGAAGCTTTCTTT. Translation gives CASLIIYWTSKNTEAFF. Looking up the rest from reference TRBV25-1 and TRBJ1-1 gives the full variable domain: EADIYQTPRYLVIGTGKKITLECSQTMGHDKMYWYQQDPGMELHLIHYSYGVNSTEKGDLSSESTVSRIRTEHFPLTLESARPSHTSQYLCASLIIYWTSKNTEAFFGQGTRLTVV.

This clonotype was seen many times. The chain employs TRBV20-1 and TRBJ2-7; D not resolved. The CDR3 is 15 amino acids. CDR1 DFQATT and CDR2 SNEGSKA come from the germline V gene (reference sequence). V was pared by 0 bases and J by 5 bases, with 17 bases between. The CDR3 is CSARDPLVDVHEQYF. CDR3 nucleotides: TGCAGTGCTAGAGATCCCCTGGTAGATGTACACGAGCAGTACTTC.

Note on this clonotype: A much bigger clone sits one base away, suggesting this may be a read error. The chain joins TRBV30 to TRBJ2-7, with 7 nucleotides matching TRBD1. The CDR3 is 15 residues long. The V gene end was trimmed by 5 bases and the J gene end by 2 bases; junction bases not matched to a gene: 12. Looked up from germline, CDR1 is GTSNPN and CDR2 is SVGIG (reference sequence). CDR3: CAWGQRPGQTYEQYF. As DNA, the CDR3 is TGTGCCTGGGGGCAAAGACCGGGACAGACCTACGAGCAGTACTTC.

About this clonotype: With a much larger clone just one base away, this may be a read error. This chain connects TRBV4-3 to TRBJ1-1; the D is unclear. The CDR3 is 13 amino acids. V was clipped by 5 bases and J by 10 bases, with 17 bases between them. The germline CDR1 and CDR2 sequences are LGHNA and YSLEER. CDR3 residues: CASSATTASGAFF. The CDR3 bases are TGCGCCAGCAGCGCGACGACTGCCTCTGGAGCTTTCTTT.

This clonotype was recorded many times. The genes are TRBV20-1 and TRBJ2-2; TRBD2 aligns across 7 bases. V shed 5 bases, J shed 5 bases, and the junction held 11 bases outside the gene matches. The CDR3 contains 15 residues. Germline assignment: CDR1 DFQATT and CDR2 SNEGSKA (reference sequence). For the CDR3, the DNA is TGCAGTGCTCGAGTCCCCCTAGCGGTAACCGGGGAGCTGTTTTTT. Amino acids: CSARVPLAVTGELFF.

Ten or more counts support this clonotype. This rearrangement joins TRBV7-2 to TRBJ2-3, with 8 bases fitting TRBD2. With 8 bases clipped from V and 0 bases from J, the junction kept 10 bases outside the gene matches. The CDR3 sequence is 16 residues long. Germline lookup yields CDR1 SGHTA and CDR2 FQGNSA. DNA for the CDR3: TGTGCCAGCGAACCTCTAGCGGGTTCTAGCACAGATACGCAGTATTTT. It is translated as CASEPLAGSSTDTQYF.

A word on this clonotype: It may be a read error: a sequence one base away is much more abundant. This chain joins TRBV7-9 and TRBJ2-5; a possible D gene is TRBD2 (6 bases). The CDR3 runs to 15 residues. Germline V lookup: CDR1 SEHNR, CDR2 FQNEAQ (reference sequence). Deletions cut 5 bases from V and 2 bases from J, with 15 bases between. This CDR3 is CASSHLAGRQETQYF. CDR3 nucleotide sequence: TGTGCCAGCAGCCATCTCGCAGGGAGGCAAGAGACCCAGTACTTC.

This clonotype was picked up many times. In DNA, the CDR3 is TGTGCCAGCAGCCGTGTGGGACTACACCATTACGAGCAGTACTTC. Its protein is CASSRVGLHHYEQYF. The chain uses TRBV12-3 or TRBV12-4 and TRBJ2-7; 7 bases agree with TRBD2. This CDR3 contains 15 residues. V lost 6 bases and J lost 4; bases outside the gene matches: 12.